The 26 T cell receptor beta chains reported below all come from one sample, sequenced in a study of blood T cell repertoires in COVID-19. Clones were sequenced by immunoSEQ multiplex PCR, and TCRdb holds only the in-frame ones, with some missing. The sample consists of under 25,000 clones, 65% to 80% of them appearing once. Source material: peripheral blood. All receptors derive from a human donor in a cohort sampled during active or convalescent COVID-19.

The chain links TRBV12-3 or TRBV12-4 to TRBJ1-3; D not certain. The CDR3 contains 12 residues. Trimming pared 3 bases from V and 5 bases from J, leaving 5 bases between. CDR3 sequence: CASSFERNTIYF. As DNA, the CDR3 is TGTGCCAGCAGTTTTGAGCGAAACACCATATATTTT.

This clone appeared a few times. The rearrangement uses TRBV7-9 and TRBJ1-4, with TRBD1 as a possible D gene (5 bases). The CDR3 is 15 amino acids. Per the germline V gene, CDR1 is SEHNR and CDR2 is FQNEAQ (reference sequence). V lost 4 bases to trimming and J lost 4 bases, with 13 bases between them. CDR3 loop: CASSSTELINEKLFF. The CDR3, as DNA: TGTGCCAGCAGCTCGACAGAGCTTATTAATGAAAAACTGTTTTTT.

The chain carries TRBV27 and TRBJ2-1; 12 positions agree with TRBD1. Germline V lookup: CDR1 MNHEY, CDR2 SMNVEV (reference sequence). V was clipped by 6 bases and J by 10 bases; unmatched bases: 10. The CDR3 loop spans 15 amino acids. CDR3 nucleotide sequence: TGTGCCAGCAGGGATTTAGGGACAGGGGGCAGGGAGCAGTTCTTC. Translating it yields CASRDLGTGGREQFF.

The rearrangement uses TRBV5-1 and TRBJ2-3; D unclear. The CDR3 runs 11 residues. In germline, CDR1 is SGHRS, CDR2 YFSETQ. The V and J ends lost 4 bases and 4 bases respectively, with 4 bases between them. CDR3 sequence reads: CASSLADTQYF. Here the CDR3 DNA reads TGCGCCAGCAGCCTAGCAGATACGCAGTATTTT. The entire variable domain, with the rest obtained from reference TRBV5-1 and TRBJ2-3, is as follows: KAGVTQTPRYLIKTRGQQVTLSCSPISGHRSVSWYQQTPGQGLQFLFEYFSETQRNKGNFPGRFSGRQFSNSRSEMNVSTLELGDSALYLCASSLADTQYFGPGTRLTVL.

This rearrangement joins TRBV19 to TRBJ2-2, with 8 bases lining up with TRBD2. CDR1 and CDR2 from the germline V gene are LNHDA and SQIVND (reference sequence). The CDR3 has 18 amino acids. The junction had 12 bases not matched to a gene; V was cut back by 3 bases and J by 3 bases. This CDR3 is CASSIGPPTSAYTGELFF. CDR3 coding DNA: TGTGCCAGTAGTATCGGGCCGCCGACTAGCGCATACACCGGGGAGCTGTTTTTT.

The chain combines TRBV3-1 (or the pseudogene TRBV3-2) with TRBJ1-4; the match to TRBD1 covers 9 bases. The junction had 13 bases not matched to a gene; V was cut back by 0 bases and J by 5 bases. The CDR3 has 19 residues. Germline-derived CDR1 and CDR2 are LGHDT and YNNKEL (reference sequence). The CDR3 region has the DNA TGTGCCAGCAGCCAAGATGCCCATCCTCGGACAGGGGAAAATGAAAAACTGTTTTTT. Protein product: CASSQDAHPRTGENEKLFF.

The chain uses TRBV7-9 and TRBJ1-2; 7 bases agree with TRBD1. V lost 4 bases to trimming and J lost 8 bases; unmatched junction nucleotides: 13. Germline V gives CDR1 SEHNR, CDR2 FQNEAQ (reference sequence). The CDR3 is 15 residues long. CDR3 in amino acids: CASSWGQSQTEGYTF. CDR3 DNA: TGTGCCAGCAGCTGGGGACAGTCCCAGACAGAAGGCTACACCTTC. Using reference TRBV7-9 and TRBJ1-2 for the parts outside the CDR3, the full variable domain is DTGVSQNPRHKITKRGQNVTFRCDPISEHNRLYWYRQTLGQGPEFLTYFQNEAQLEKSRLLSDRFSAERPKGSFSTLEIQRTEQGDSAMYLCASSWGQSQTEGYTFGSGTRLTVV.

This chain uses TRBV15 with TRBJ2-7, with D uncertain. Trimming shortened V by 1 base and J by 2 bases, and 6 bases separated the two germline ends. The CDR3 is made up of 13 amino acids. CDR1 and CDR2 (germline): LNHNV, YYDKDF (reference sequence). The DNA for the CDR3 is TGTGCCACCAGCAGAGGACATACCTACGAGCAGTACTTC. Protein sequence: CATSRGHTYEQYF.

The genes are TRBV10-3 and TRBJ2-3; 7 positions agree with TRBD2. CDR3 length: 15 residues. J was trimmed by 3 bases and V by 5 bases; bases with no gene match: 8. CDR1 is ENHRY and CDR2 is SYGVKD in the germline V gene. The CDR3 is CAISQWGGRTDTQYF. For the CDR3, the DNA is TGTGCCATCAGTCAGTGGGGGGGAAGAACAGATACGCAGTATTTT.

The chain links TRBV30 to TRBJ2-1, with D hard to call. V was pared by 7 bases and J by 0 bases, with 19 bases between. Germline V lookup: CDR1 GTSNPN, CDR2 SVGIG (reference sequence). The CDR3 extends over 16 amino acids. CDR3 sequence: CASSQFAAFSYNEQFF. CDR3 sequence (DNA): TGTGCCTCGTCCCAATTTGCGGCTTTCTCCTACAATGAGCAGTTCTTC.

The chain recombines TRBV9 with TRBJ1-5, with 10 bases identical to TRBD1. This CDR3 has 15 residues. Germline-derived CDR1 and CDR2 are SGDLS and YYNGEE. V dropped 8 bases and J dropped 4; count of bases not matched to a gene: 9. The CDR3 loop reads CASGATGGKNQPQHF. The CDR3 DNA follows: TGTGCCAGTGGGGCGACAGGGGGCAAGAATCAGCCCCAGCATTTT. The whole variable domain, remainder taken from reference TRBV9 and TRBJ1-5, is DSGVTQTPKHLITATGQRVTLRCSPRSGDLSVYWYQQSLDQGLQFLIQYYNGEERAKGNILERFSAQQFPDLHSELNLSSLELGDSALYFCASGATGGKNQPQHFGDGTRLSIL.

This clone was observed a handful of times. This chain links TRBV4-1 with TRBJ1-5, with 8 bases identical to TRBD1. This CDR3 is built from 15 residues. Germline assignment: CDR1 MGHRA and CDR2 YSYEKL. The ends lost 2 bases at V and 5 bases at J; junction bases unmatched: 5. The DNA for the CDR3 is TGCGCCAGCAGCCAAAACGACAGGGGATATCAGCCCCAGCATTTT. It encodes CASSQNDRGYQPQHF.

This rearrangement joins TRBV18 to TRBJ1-2; TRBD1 aligns across 7 bases. This CDR3 contains 15 residues. After removal of 3 bases from V and 0 bases from J, the junction contained 4 bases not matched to a gene. Germline assignment: CDR1 KGHSH and CDR2 LQKENI. In nucleotides, the CDR3 is TGTGCCAGCTCACCGATGGACAGGACTAACTATGGCTACACCTTC. It specifies CASSPMDRTNYGYTF.

This sequence joins TRBV6-5 and TRBJ1-1; TRBD1 aligns across 8 bases. The CDR3 totals 13 residues. Germline V gene data show CDR1 as MNHEY and CDR2 as SVGAGI. The ends lost 5 bases at V and 4 bases at J; junction bases unmatched: 3. CDR3 loop: CASSLDRGTEAFF. DNA of the CDR3: TGTGCCAGCAGTCTCGACAGGGGCACTGAAGCTTTCTTT.

The chain recombines TRBV6-5 with TRBJ1-3, with D perhaps matching TRBD1 (5 bases). Germline-derived CDR1 and CDR2 are MNHEY and SVGAGI. The CDR3 runs to 14 residues. V was trimmed by 7 bases and J by 2 bases, leaving 12 bases between them. The DNA of the CDR3 is TGTGCCAGCACCAAGCGGGGGGCTGGAAACACCATATATTTT. Residues: CASTKRGAGNTIYF.

This chain joins TRBV4-3 and TRBJ2-4; D perhaps matches TRBD2 (5 bases). The V end was cut by 0 bases, the J end by 0 bases, with 21 bases between. The CDR3 contains 20 residues. Germline CDR1 is LGHNA and CDR2 is YSLEER. The CDR3 DNA sequence: TGCGCCAGCAGCCAAGAAGTGGTTGACTATGGGGTACTAGCCAAAAACATTCAGTACTTC. This codes for CASSQEVVDYGVLAKNIQYF.

This clone was seen only a few times. CDR3 sequence: CASSQVSGEQFF. CDR3 coding DNA: TGCGCCAGCAGCCAAGTGAGCGGTGAGCAGTTCTTC. The chain employs TRBV4-3 and TRBJ2-1, with a tentative D call TRBD2 (5 bases). This CDR3 spans 12 amino acids. Trimming pared 1 base from V and 9 bases from J, leaving 7 bases between. Germline lookup yields CDR1 LGHNA and CDR2 YSLEER.

The chain carries TRBV30 and TRBJ1-3; weak D call: TRBD1 (6 bases). Trimming took 4 bases from V and 3 from J, leaving 13 bases between them. The CDR3 loop spans 14 amino acids. The germline V gene has CDR1 GTSNPN and CDR2 SVGIG (reference sequence). The CDR3 DNA reads TGTGCCTGGACCCGGGGGGGCTTTGGAAACACCATATATTTT. Protein: CAWTRGGFGNTIYF.

This clone is labeled as medium-sized. This sequence joins TRBV7-9 and TRBJ2-6; D gene ambiguous. The germline V gene encodes CDR1 SEHNR and CDR2 FQNEAQ (reference sequence). Between the trimmed V and J ends, which lost 5 bases and 0 bases, there was a span of 14 bases. This CDR3 spans 17 amino acids. CDR3 in DNA: TGTGCCAGCAGCCAAACCCCCAGAGGCTCTGGGGCCAACGTCCTGACTTTC. This codes for CASSQTPRGSGANVLTF. Filled out from reference TRBV7-9 and TRBJ2-6, the complete variable domain reads DTGVSQNPRHKITKRGQNVTFRCDPISEHNRLYWYRQTLGQGPEFLTYFQNEAQLEKSRLLSDRFSAERPKGSFSTLEIQRTEQGDSAMYLCASSQTPRGSGANVLTFGAGSRLTVL.

This clone was found once. The chain uses TRBV24-1 and TRBJ1-2, with 7 positions matching TRBD1. This CDR3 spans 16 amino acids. Trimming cost V 4 bases and J 0 bases; bases outside gene matches: 7. Germline CDR1 and CDR2: KGHDR and SFDVKD. DNA of the CDR3: TGTGCCACCAGTGAGACAGGGTCACAAGCTAACTATGGCTACACCTTC. Translated: CATSETGSQANYGYTF.

This clone rates as hyperexpanded. Different DNA sequences within this sample yield the same CDR3. This chain connects TRBV12-3 or TRBV12-4 to TRBJ1-1, with D unclear. CDR3 length equals 11 residues. V lost 3 bases, J lost 5 bases, and 4 bases lay in between. The DNA of the CDR3 is TGTGCCAGCAGTTTGAGAACTGAAGCTTTCTTT. Translated, it gives CASSLRTEAFF.

The chain links TRBV29-1 to TRBJ1-2; D gene ambiguous. Germline lookup yields CDR1 SQVTM and CDR2 ANQGSEA. There are 14 residues in the CDR3. Trimming shortened V by 6 bases and J by 4 bases, and 18 bases separated the two germline ends. Written as DNA, the CDR3 is TGCAGCGTATCCAAGGAGGTGAACTCCTATGGCTACACCTTC. Amino acid sequence: CSVSKEVNSYGYTF.

The V gene is TRBV19, the J gene TRBJ1-2; TRBD1 might be the D (6 bases). Germline lookup yields CDR1 LNHDA and CDR2 SQIVND (reference sequence). The V gene lost 5 bases and the J gene lost 3 bases, with 13 bases spanning the gap. This CDR3 contains 14 residues. CDR3 in amino acids: CASSVPGVDYGYTF. CDR3 sequence (DNA): TGTGCCAGTAGTGTCCCAGGGGTGGACTATGGCTACACCTTC.

This clone has more than one count but fewer than ten. The chain employs TRBV7-6 and TRBJ1-3; TRBD1 might be the D (6 bases). CDR3 length: 15 amino acids. V was shortened by 3 bases and J by 0 bases, with 9 bases between the two germline ends. Germline V gene data show CDR1 as SGHVS and CDR2 as FNYEAQ. The CDR3 protein is CASSFEQGSGNTIYF. In DNA, the CDR3 is TGTGCCAGCAGCTTTGAACAGGGCTCTGGAAACACCATATATTTT.

This clone was seen a handful of times. The chain is built from TRBV7-2 and TRBJ1-1; the D gene is possibly TRBD1 (5 bases). Germline V lookup: CDR1 SGHTA, CDR2 FQGNSA. The CDR3 contains 14 residues. Trimming removed 1 base from V and 4 bases from J, with 10 bases in between. The CDR3: CASSLVGRGTEAFF. The CDR3 DNA reads as TGTGCCAGCAGCTTAGTAGGGAGGGGCACTGAAGCTTTCTTT.

The CDR3 coding sequence is TGTGCCAGCCTGGCAGGCAGACGCGAGACCCAGTACTTC. Its translation: CASLAGRRETQYF. The chain combines TRBV5-6 with TRBJ2-5, with unresolved D. Per germline, CDR1 SGHDT and CDR2 YYEEEE. The V gene lost 7 bases and the J gene lost 5 bases, with 15 bases spanning the gap. The CDR3 extends over 13 amino acids.